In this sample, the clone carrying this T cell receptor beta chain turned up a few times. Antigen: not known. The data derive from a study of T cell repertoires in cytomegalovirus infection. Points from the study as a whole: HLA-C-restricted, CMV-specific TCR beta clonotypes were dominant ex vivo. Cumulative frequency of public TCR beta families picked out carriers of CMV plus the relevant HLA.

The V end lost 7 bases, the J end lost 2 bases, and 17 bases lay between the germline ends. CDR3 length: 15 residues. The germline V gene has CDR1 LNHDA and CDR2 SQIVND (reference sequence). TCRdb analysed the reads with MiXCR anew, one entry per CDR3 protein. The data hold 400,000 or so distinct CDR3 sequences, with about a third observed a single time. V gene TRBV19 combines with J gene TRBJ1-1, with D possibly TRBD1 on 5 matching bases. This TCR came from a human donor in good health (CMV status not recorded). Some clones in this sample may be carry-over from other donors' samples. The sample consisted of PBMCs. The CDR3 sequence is CASTLGGMLNTEAFF. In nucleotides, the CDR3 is TGTGCCAGTACCTTGGGGGGGATGCTCAACACTGAAGCTTTCTTT. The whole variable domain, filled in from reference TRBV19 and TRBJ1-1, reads DGGITQSPKYLFRKEGQNVTLSCEQNLNHDAMYWYRQDPGQGLRLIYYSQIVNDFQKGDIAEGYSVSREKKESFPLTVTSAQKNPTAFYLCASTLGGMLNTEAFFGQGTRLTVV.